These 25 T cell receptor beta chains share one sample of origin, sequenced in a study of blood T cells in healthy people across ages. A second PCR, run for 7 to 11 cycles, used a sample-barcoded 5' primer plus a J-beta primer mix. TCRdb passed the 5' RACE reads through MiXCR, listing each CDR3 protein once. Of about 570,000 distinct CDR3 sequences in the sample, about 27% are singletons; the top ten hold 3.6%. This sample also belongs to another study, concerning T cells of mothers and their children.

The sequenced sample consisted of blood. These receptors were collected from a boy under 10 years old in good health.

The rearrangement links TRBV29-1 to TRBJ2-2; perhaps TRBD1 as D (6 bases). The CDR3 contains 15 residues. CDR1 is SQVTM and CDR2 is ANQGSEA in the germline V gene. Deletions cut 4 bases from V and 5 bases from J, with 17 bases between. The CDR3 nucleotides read TGCAGCGTTGTTGGTATGGGCAGGGGAACCGGGGAGCTGTTTTTT. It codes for CSVVGMGRGTGELFF.

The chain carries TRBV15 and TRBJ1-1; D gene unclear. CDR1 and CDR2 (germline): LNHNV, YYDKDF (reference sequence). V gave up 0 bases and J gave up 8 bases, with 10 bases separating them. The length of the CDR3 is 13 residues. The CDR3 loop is CATSREVGTEAFF. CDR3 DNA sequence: TGTGCCACCAGCAGAGAAGTAGGAACCGAAGCTTTCTTT.

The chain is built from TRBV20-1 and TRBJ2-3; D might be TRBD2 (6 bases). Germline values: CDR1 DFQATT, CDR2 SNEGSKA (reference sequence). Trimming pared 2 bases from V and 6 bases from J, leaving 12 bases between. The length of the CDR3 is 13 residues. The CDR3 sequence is CSARRSGTDTQYF. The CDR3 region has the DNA TGCAGTGCTAGAAGGTCAGGGACTGATACGCAGTATTTT.

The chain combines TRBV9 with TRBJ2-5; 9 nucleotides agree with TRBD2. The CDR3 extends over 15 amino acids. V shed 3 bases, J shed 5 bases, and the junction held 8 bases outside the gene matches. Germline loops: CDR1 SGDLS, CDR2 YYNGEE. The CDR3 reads CASSARLAGMETQYF. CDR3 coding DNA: TGTGCCAGCAGCGCCCGCCTAGCGGGAATGGAGACCCAGTACTTC.

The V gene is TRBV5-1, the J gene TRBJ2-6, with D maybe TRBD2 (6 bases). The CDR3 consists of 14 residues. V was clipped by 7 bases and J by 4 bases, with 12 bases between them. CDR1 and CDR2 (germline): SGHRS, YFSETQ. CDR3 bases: TGCGCCAGCGGCCGCGGGACCGGGGCCAACGTCCTGACTTTC. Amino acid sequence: CASGRGTGANVLTF.

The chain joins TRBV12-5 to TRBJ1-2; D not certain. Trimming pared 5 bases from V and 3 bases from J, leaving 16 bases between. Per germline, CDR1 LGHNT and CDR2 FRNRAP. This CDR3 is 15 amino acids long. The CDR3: CASGRGGPLDYGYTF. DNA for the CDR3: TGTGCTAGTGGTCGGGGAGGGCCCTTGGACTATGGCTACACCTTC.

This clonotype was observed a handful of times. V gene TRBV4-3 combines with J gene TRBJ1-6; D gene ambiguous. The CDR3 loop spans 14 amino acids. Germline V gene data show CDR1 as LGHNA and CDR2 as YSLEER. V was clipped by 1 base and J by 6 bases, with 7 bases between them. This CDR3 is CASSQGNINSPLHF. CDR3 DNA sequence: TGCGCCAGCAGCCAAGGGAACATTAATTCACCCCTCCACTTT.

The CDR3 loop is CASSRLRTSILETQYF. CDR3 DNA: TGTGCCAGTAGTCGATTACGGACTAGCATCTTGGAGACCCAGTACTTC. The chain recombines TRBV19 with TRBJ2-5, with 8 bases aligning to TRBD2. The germline gives CDR1 LNHDA, CDR2 SQIVND (reference sequence). The CDR3 has 16 amino acids. The V and J ends lost 5 bases and 5 bases, in that order; junction bases with no gene match: 13.

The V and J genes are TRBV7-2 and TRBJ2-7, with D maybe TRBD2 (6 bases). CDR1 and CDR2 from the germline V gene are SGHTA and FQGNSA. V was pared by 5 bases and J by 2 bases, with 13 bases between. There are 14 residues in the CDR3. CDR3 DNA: TGTGCCAGCAGCCCCGGGACTCCTCCCTACGAGCAGTACTTC. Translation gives CASSPGTPPYEQYF.

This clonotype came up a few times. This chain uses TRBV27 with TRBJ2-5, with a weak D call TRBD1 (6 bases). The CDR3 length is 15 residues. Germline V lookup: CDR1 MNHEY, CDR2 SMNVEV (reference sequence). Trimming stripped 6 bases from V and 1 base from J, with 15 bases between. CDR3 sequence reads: CASSQTGSPQETQYF. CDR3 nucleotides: TGTGCCAGCAGCCAAACAGGGAGTCCCCAAGAGACCCAGTACTTC.

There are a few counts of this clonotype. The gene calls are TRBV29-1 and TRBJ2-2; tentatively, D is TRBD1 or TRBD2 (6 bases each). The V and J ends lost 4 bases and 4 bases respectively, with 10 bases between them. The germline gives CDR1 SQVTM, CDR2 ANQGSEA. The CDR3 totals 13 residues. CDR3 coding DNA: TGCAGCGTTGGGGGGGCAGGCACCGGGGAGCTGTTTTTT. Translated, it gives CSVGGAGTGELFF.

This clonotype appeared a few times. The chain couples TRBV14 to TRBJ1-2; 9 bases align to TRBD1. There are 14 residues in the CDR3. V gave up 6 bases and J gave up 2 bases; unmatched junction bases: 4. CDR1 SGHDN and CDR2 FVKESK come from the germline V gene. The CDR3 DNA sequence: TGTGCCAGCAGTTATACAGGGGGCAACTATGGCTACACCTTC. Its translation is CASSYTGGNYGYTF. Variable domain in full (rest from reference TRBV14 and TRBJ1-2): EAGVTQFPSHSVIEKGQTVTLRCDPISGHDNLYWYRRVMGKEIKFLLHFVKESKQDESGMPNNRFLAERTGGTYSTLKVQPAELEDSGVYFCASSYTGGNYGYTFGSGTRLTVV.

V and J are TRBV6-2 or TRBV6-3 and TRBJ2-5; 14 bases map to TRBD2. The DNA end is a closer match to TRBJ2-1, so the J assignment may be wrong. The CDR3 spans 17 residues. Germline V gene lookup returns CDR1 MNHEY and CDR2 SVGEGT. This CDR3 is CASSYLGTSGSQHEQFF. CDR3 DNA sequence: TGTGCCAGCAGTTACCTTGGGACTAGCGGGAGTCAGCATGAGCAGTTCTTC.

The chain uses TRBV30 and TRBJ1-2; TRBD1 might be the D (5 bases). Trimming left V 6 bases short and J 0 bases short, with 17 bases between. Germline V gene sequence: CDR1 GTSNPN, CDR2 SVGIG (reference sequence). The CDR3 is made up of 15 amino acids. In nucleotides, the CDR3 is TGTGCCTGCAGCCGAACCGGGACTTCTAACTATGGCTACACCTTC. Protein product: CACSRTGTSNYGYTF.

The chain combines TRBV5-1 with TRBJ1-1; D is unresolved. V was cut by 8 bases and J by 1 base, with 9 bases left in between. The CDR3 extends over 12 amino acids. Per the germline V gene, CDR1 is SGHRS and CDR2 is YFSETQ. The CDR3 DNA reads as TGCGCCAGTGGGGAACGGAACACTGAAGCTTTCTTT. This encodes CASGERNTEAFF.

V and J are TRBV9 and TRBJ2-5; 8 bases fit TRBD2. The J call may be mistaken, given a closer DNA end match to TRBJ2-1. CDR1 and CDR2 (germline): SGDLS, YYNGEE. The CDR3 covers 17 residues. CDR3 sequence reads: CASSSGPHGRGYNEQFF. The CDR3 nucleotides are TGTGCCAGCAGCTCCGGGCCCCACGGGAGGGGATACAATGAGCAGTTCTTC.

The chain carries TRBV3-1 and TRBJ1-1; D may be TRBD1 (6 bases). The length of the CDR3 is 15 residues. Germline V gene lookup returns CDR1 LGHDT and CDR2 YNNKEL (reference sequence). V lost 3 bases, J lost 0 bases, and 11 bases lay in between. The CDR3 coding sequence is TGTGCCAGCAGCCAGGGACAAACCATGAACACTGAAGCTTTCTTT. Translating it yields CASSQGQTMNTEAFF.

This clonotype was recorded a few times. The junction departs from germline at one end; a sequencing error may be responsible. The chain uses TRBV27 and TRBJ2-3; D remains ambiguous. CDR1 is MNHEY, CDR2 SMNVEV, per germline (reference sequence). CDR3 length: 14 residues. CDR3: CAGSLGPNGDTQYF. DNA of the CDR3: TGTGCCGGCAGTTTGGGCCCGAACGGAGATACGCAGTATTTT.

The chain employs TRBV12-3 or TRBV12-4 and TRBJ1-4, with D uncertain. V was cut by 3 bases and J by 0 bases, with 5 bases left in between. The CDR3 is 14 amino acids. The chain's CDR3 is CASSFMTTNEKLFF. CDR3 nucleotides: TGTGCCAGCAGTTTTATGACAACTAATGAAAAACTGTTTTTT.

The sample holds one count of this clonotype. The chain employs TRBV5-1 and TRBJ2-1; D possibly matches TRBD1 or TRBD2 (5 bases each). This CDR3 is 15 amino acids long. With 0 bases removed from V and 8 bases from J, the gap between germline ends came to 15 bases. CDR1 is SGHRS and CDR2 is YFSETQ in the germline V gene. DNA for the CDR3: TGCGCCAGCAGCTTGGTGGGGGTAAGAAGCGATGAGCAGTTCTTC. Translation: CASSLVGVRSDEQFF.

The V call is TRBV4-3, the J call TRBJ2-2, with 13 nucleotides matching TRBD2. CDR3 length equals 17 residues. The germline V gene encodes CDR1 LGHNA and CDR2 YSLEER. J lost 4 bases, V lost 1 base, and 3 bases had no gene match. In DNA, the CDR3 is TGCGCCAGCAGCCAAGGGACTAGCGGGAGCCTCACCGGGGAGCTGTTTTTT. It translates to CASSQGTSGSLTGELFF.

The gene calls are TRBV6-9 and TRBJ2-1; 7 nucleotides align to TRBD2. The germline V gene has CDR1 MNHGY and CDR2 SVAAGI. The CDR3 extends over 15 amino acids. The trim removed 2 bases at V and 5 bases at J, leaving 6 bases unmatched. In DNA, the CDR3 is TGTGCCAGCAGTTATATGAGCGGGAACAACAATGAGCAGTTCTTC. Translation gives CASSYMSGNNNEQFF.

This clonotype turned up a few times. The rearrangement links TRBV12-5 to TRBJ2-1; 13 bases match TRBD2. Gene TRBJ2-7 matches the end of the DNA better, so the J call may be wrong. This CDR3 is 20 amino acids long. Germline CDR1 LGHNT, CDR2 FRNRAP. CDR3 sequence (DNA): TGTGCTAGTGGTTTGGTACTAGCGGGAGGGCATTCTCCTCCGGAGTACGAGCAGTACTTC. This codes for CASGLVLAGGHSPPEYEQYF.

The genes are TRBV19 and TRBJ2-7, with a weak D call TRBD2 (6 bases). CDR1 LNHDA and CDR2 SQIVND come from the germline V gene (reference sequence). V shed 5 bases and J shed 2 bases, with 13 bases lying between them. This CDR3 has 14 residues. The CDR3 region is CASSSGTATYEQYF. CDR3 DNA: TGTGCCAGTAGTTCCGGGACTGCAACCTACGAGCAGTACTTC.

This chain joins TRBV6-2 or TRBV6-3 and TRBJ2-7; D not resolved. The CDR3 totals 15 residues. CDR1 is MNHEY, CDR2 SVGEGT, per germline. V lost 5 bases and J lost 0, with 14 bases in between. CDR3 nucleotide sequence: TGTGCCAGCAGTGGCCAGGACCGAACCTCCTACGAGCAGTACTTC. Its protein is CASSGQDRTSYEQYF.